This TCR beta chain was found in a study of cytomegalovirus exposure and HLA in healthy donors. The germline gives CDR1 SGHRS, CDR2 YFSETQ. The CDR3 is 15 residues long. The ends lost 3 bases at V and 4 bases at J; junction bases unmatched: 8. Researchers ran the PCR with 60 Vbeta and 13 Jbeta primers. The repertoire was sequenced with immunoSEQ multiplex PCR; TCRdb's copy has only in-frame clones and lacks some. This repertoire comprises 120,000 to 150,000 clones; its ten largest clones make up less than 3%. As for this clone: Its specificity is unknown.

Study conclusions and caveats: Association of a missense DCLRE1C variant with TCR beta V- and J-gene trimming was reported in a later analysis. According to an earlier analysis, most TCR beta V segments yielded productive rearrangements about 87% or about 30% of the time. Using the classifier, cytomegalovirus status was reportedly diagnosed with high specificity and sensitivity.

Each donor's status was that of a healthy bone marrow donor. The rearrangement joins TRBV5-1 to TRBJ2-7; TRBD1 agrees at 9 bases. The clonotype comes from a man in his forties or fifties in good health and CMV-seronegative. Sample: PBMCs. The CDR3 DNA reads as TGCGCCAGCAGCTGGGGACAGGGAGGCCCTTACGAGCAGTACTTC. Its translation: CASSWGQGGPYEQYF.